The 22 T cell receptor beta chains reported below all come from one sample, sequenced in a study of patients and donors after allogeneic stem cell transplantation. From the RT-PCR reads, TCRdb called clonotypes with MiXCR, one entry per CDR3 protein. The repertoire holds 200,000 to 250,000 distinct CDR3 sequences, roughly 14% seen once, with roughly 11% in the top ten. Source material: blood, either unsorted or a sorted T cell fraction (not recorded which). The receptor set was obtained from a human donor who was either an allogeneic HSCT recipient or a stem cell or donor lymphocyte infusion donor (not recorded which). It is not recorded whose cells these are; they may come from a transplant donor.

The sample holds a few counts of this clonotype. The gene calls are TRBV29-1 and TRBJ1-2; a possible D gene is TRBD1 (5 bases). CDR1 SQVTM and CDR2 ANQGSEA come from the germline V gene. This CDR3 is built from 13 residues. The V end lost 7 bases, the J end lost 1 base, and 13 bases lay between the germline ends. CDR3 bases: TGCAGCGCCGATGGGGGGAGTAACTATGGCTACACCTTC. It specifies CSADGGSNYGYTF.

This clonotype appeared many times. V gene TRBV11-1 combines with J gene TRBJ2-3; TRBD1 matches at 7 bases. The CDR3 extends over 18 amino acids. The V gene end was trimmed by 4 bases and the J gene end by 4 bases; junction bases not matched to a gene: 17. The germline gives CDR1 SGHAT, CDR2 FQDESV (reference sequence). The CDR3 sequence: CASSSTRMRQGGADTQYF. As DNA, the CDR3 is TGTGCCAGCAGCTCAACCAGAATGAGACAGGGTGGTGCAGATACGCAGTATTTT.

This clonotype was detected many times. The chain recombines TRBV4-1 with TRBJ2-3; D is perhaps TRBD2 (5 bases). This CDR3 contains 14 residues. The V end was cut by 6 bases, the J end by 4 bases, with 14 bases between. The germline V gene encodes CDR1 MGHRA and CDR2 YSYEKL. The CDR3 DNA sequence: TGCGCCAGCAGTGAAGCGGCAGGTCCAGATACGCAGTATTTT. This codes for CASSEAAGPDTQYF.

This clonotype was seen a few times. The chain has TRBV6-6 and TRBJ1-1; 7 bases agree with TRBD1. CDR1 is MNHNY, CDR2 SVGAGI, per germline (reference sequence). This CDR3 spans 12 amino acids. V was clipped by 10 bases and J by 5 bases; unmatched bases: 7. As DNA, the CDR3 is TGTGCCACCGAGACAGGGTCGACTGAAGCTTTCTTT. Its translation is CATETGSTEAFF.

This clonotype has only a few counts. Given a much more abundant clone one base away, this may be a read error. The genes are TRBV7-2 and TRBJ2-7, with D possibly being TRBD2 (6 bases). This CDR3 has 14 residues. The V gene lost 1 base and the J gene lost 0 bases, with 7 bases spanning the gap. Germline-derived CDR1 and CDR2 are SGHTA and FQGNSA. The CDR3 sequence: CASSLVGSSYEQYF. The DNA of the CDR3 is TGTGCCAGCAGCTTAGTCGGGAGCTCCTACGAGCAGTACTTC.

The rearrangement joins TRBV6-1 to TRBJ2-2; D is uncertain. The CDR3 runs to 14 residues. The germline V gene encodes CDR1 MNHNS and CDR2 SASEGT. The V and J ends lost 4 bases and 1 base respectively, with 7 bases between them. This CDR3 is CASSVHKNTGELFF. The CDR3 DNA reads as TGTGCCAGCAGTGTTCACAAGAACACCGGGGAGCTGTTTTTT.

In this sample, this clonotype turned up many times. This chain links TRBV5-1 with TRBJ2-1; 10 bases fit TRBD2. Trimming removed 0 bases from V and 6 bases from J; junction bases left unmatched: 3. The CDR3 is 15 amino acids. CDR1 SGHRS and CDR2 YFSETQ come from the germline V gene. Here the CDR3 DNA reads TGCGCCAGCAGCTTGGCAGCGGGGGGGACCAATGAGCAGTTCTTC. Its translation: CASSLAAGGTNEQFF.

This clonotype was counted only a few times. The rearrangement uses TRBV12-5 and TRBJ2-6; 9 bases map to TRBD1. The CDR3 has 15 residues. Unmatched junction bases numbered 8, after V lost 11 bases and J lost 3 bases. Germline CDR1 and CDR2: LGHNT and FRNRAP. Written as DNA, the CDR3 is TGTGCTTACTCACAGGGGGCCGATGGGGCCAACGTCCTGACTTTC. Residues: CAYSQGADGANVLTF.

This clonotype has a handful of counts. J is TRBJ1-5 and V is TRBV2, with D tentatively TRBD1 (6 bases). Germline V gene lookup returns CDR1 SNHLY and CDR2 FYNNEI. Trimming took off 5 bases at V and 2 bases at J, with 16 bases between the two ends. This CDR3 has 16 residues. The CDR3 reads CASSWLQGRGNQPQHF. The CDR3 region has the DNA TGTGCCAGCAGTTGGTTACAGGGTAGGGGCAATCAGCCCCAGCATTTT. Supplemented by reference TRBV2 and TRBJ1-5, the full variable domain reads EPEVTQTPSHQVTQMGQEVILRCVPISNHLYFYWYRQILGQKVEFLVSFYNNEISEKSEIFDDQFSVERPDGSNFTLKIRSTKLEDSAMYFCASSWLQGRGNQPQHFGDGTRLSIL.

This chain links TRBV12-3 or TRBV12-4 with TRBJ1-4; D is unresolved. Trimming pared 4 bases from V and 4 bases from J, leaving 7 bases between. The CDR3 is 13 residues long. For the CDR3, the DNA is TGTGCCAGCAGTTCGATGATTAATGAAAAACTGTTTTTT. Translated, it gives CASSSMINEKLFF.

This clonotype was picked up many times. The chain carries TRBV7-2 and TRBJ2-3; no clear D. V was trimmed by 5 bases and J by 3 bases, leaving 9 bases between them. This CDR3 region has 13 residues. The germline CDR1 and CDR2 sequences are SGHTA and FQGNSA. For the CDR3, the DNA is TGTGCCAGCAGCCTGTCGTGGACAGATACGCAGTATTTT. As protein: CASSLSWTDTQYF.

There are many counts of this clonotype. V gene TRBV18 combines with J gene TRBJ1-1; D is unclear. Germline CDR1 is KGHSH and CDR2 is LQKENI. V shed 6 bases and J shed 0 bases, with 8 bases lying between them. This CDR3 has 13 amino acids. The CDR3 reads CASSQDMNTEAFF. The CDR3 region has the DNA TGTGCCAGCTCGCAAGATATGAACACTGAAGCTTTCTTT. The whole variable domain, filled in from reference TRBV18 and TRBJ1-1, reads NAGVMQNPRHLVRRRGQEARLRCSPMKGHSHVYWYRQLPEEGLKFMVYLQKENIIDESGMPKERFSAEFPKEGPSILRIQQVVRGDSAAYFCASSQDMNTEAFFGQGTRLTVV.

J is TRBJ1-2 and V is TRBV30, with 9 bases identical to TRBD1. There are 15 residues in the CDR3. CDR1 GTSNPN and CDR2 SVGIG come from the germline V gene (reference sequence). The junction had 10 bases not matched to a gene; V was cut back by 2 bases and J by 6 bases. In DNA, the CDR3 is TGTGCCTGGAGTCTAAGCGGACAGGGGCTAAATGGCTACACCTTC. This codes for CAWSLSGQGLNGYTF.

This clonotype was seen a few times. The chain uses TRBV5-1 and TRBJ2-7; a possible D gene is TRBD2 (7 bases). Germline CDR1 and CDR2: SGHRS and YFSETQ. This CDR3 has 13 amino acids. The germline V and J ends were trimmed by 8 bases and 2 bases, with 14 bases remaining between them. CDR3 region: CARGGGGTYEQYF. The CDR3 coding sequence is TGCGCCAGGGGGGGAGGGGGGACCTACGAGCAGTACTTC.

Ten or more counts support this clonotype. This chain links TRBV7-9 with TRBJ1-3, with TRBD1 as a possible D gene (6 bases). The CDR3 runs 15 residues. Trimming removed 1 base from V and 2 bases from J, with 9 bases in between. Germline loops: CDR1 SEHNR, CDR2 FQNEAQ (reference sequence). The CDR3 here is CASSLGAGAGNTIYF. DNA for the CDR3: TGTGCCAGCAGCTTAGGAGCAGGGGCTGGAAACACCATATATTTT.

The chain is built from TRBV5-1 and TRBJ2-1; 10 nucleotides match TRBD2. J was trimmed by 7 bases and V by 7 bases; bases with no gene match: 11. CDR1 SGHRS and CDR2 YFSETQ come from the germline V gene. This CDR3 is built from 15 residues. CDR3 region: CASCSLAGEGNEQFF. The CDR3 nucleotides read TGCGCCAGCTGCTCTCTAGCGGGAGAGGGGAATGAGCAGTTCTTC.

This clonotype was counted at least ten times. The chain uses TRBV27 and TRBJ2-1, with D possibly being TRBD1 (6 bases). Germline lookup yields CDR1 MNHEY and CDR2 SMNVEV (reference sequence). Between the trimmed V and J ends, which lost 5 bases and 4 bases, there was a span of 15 bases. This CDR3 is built from 15 residues. For the CDR3, the DNA is TGTGCCAGCAGTGTCGGGACACGCTTATACAATGAGCAGTTCTTC. It specifies CASSVGTRLYNEQFF.

The V gene is TRBV20-1, the J gene TRBJ2-1, with 10 bases identical to TRBD1. Germline assignment: CDR1 DFQATT and CDR2 SNEGSKA (reference sequence). V shed 1 base and J 3 bases; nucleotides not matched to a gene: 3. The CDR3 contains 15 residues. The CDR3 nucleotides are TGCAGTGCTAGAGGAGACAGGGGGCACTACAATGAGCAGTTCTTC. The encoded protein is CSARGDRGHYNEQFF.

This clonotype was found many times. The gene calls are TRBV29-1 and TRBJ1-1, with unresolved D. CDR1 SQVTM and CDR2 ANQGSEA come from the germline V gene. V lost 4 bases to trimming and J lost 5 bases, with 8 bases between them. This CDR3 spans 11 amino acids. The chain's CDR3 is CSVAWVTEAFF. CDR3 coding DNA: TGCAGCGTTGCTTGGGTTACTGAAGCTTTCTTT. The whole variable domain, remainder taken from reference TRBV29-1 and TRBJ1-1, is SAVISQKPSRDICQRGTSLTIQCQVDSQVTMMFWYRQQPGQSLTLIATANQGSEATYESGFVIDKFPISRPNLTFSTLTVSNMSPEDSSIYLCSVAWVTEAFFGQGTRLTVV.

This clonotype was recorded many times. The chain combines TRBV6-1 with TRBJ1-2; 7 nucleotides align to TRBD1. The CDR3 covers 14 residues. The germline CDR1 and CDR2 sequences are MNHNS and SASEGT. V gave up 8 bases and J gave up 8 bases; unmatched junction bases: 14. Here the CDR3 reads CASARLTGSGGYTF. In DNA, the CDR3 is TGTGCCAGCGCTCGGTTGACAGGGTCGGGAGGCTACACCTTC.

At least ten counts were recorded for this clonotype. The chain recombines TRBV6-1 with TRBJ2-2, with D possibly being TRBD1 (5 bases). Trimming pared 10 bases from V and 2 bases from J, leaving 11 bases between. The CDR3 totals 13 residues. Germline V gene sequence: CDR1 MNHNS, CDR2 SASEGT. The CDR3 sequence: CATRTLNTGELFF. As DNA, the CDR3 is TGTGCCACCAGGACACTCAACACCGGGGAGCTGTTTTTT.

This clonotype came up a few times. The chain uses TRBV7-6 and TRBJ1-1; tentative D call: TRBD1 (5 bases). Germline CDR1 reads SGHVS; CDR2 reads FNYEAQ. This CDR3 region has 14 residues. Trimming removed 4 bases at V and 5 bases at J, with 14 bases between. CDR3 protein: CASSSLSRVTEAFF. The CDR3 DNA reads as TGTGCCAGCAGCTCCCTCTCCAGGGTAACTGAAGCTTTCTTT.